This entry lists 2 T cell receptor beta chains sequenced from one sample in a study of cytomegalovirus exposure and HLA in healthy donors. It was with 60 Vbeta and 13 Jbeta primers that the PCR ran. The table came from immunoSEQ multiplex PCR; TCRdb's copy has only in-frame clones and leaves some out. The profile covers under 200,000 clones, with more than 60% appearing a single time and 1.4% taken by the ten largest. Input material: PBMCs. These receptors originate from a woman aged 25-40 years in good health and CMV-seronegative.

CDR3 sequence (DNA): TGTGCCAGCAGCTCCCAATTTCAGCTGACTTTGAACACTGAAGCTTTCTTT. Translation: CASSSQFQLTLNTEAFF. The gene calls are TRBV5-8 and TRBJ1-1; D call uncertain. Between the trimmed V and J ends, which lost 3 bases and 0 bases, there was a span of 18 bases. CDR3 size: 17 residues. Germline CDR1 is SGHTS and CDR2 is YDEGEE.

This clone was observed a handful of times. CDR3 residues: CASSPRSANEKLFF. The CDR3 nucleotides read TGTGCCAGCAGCCCCCGAAGCGCGAATGAAAAACTGTTTTTT. The genes are TRBV7-9 and TRBJ1-4; D unresolved. The CDR3 covers 14 residues. Germline assignment: CDR1 SEHNR and CDR2 FQNEAQ (reference sequence). V was clipped by 5 bases and J by 5 bases, with 12 bases between them. Supplemented by reference TRBV7-9 and TRBJ1-4, the full variable domain reads DTGVSQNPRHKITKRGQNVTFRCDPISEHNRLYWYRQTLGQGPEFLTYFQNEAQLEKSRLLSDRFSAERPKGSFSTLEIQRTEQGDSAMYLCASSPRSANEKLFFGSGTQLSVL.